The 28 T cell receptor beta chains listed next were all sequenced from one sample in a study of Graves' ophthalmopathy and Graves' hyperthyroidism. Amplification of the TCR beta CDR3 regions used RNA transcripts (as template). The authors performed first-round RT-PCR with HTBI primers and then a second-round multiplex PCR. A single record per CDR3 protein comes from TCRdb applying MiXCR to the multiplex PCR reads. This repertoire shows roughly 400,000 distinct CDR3 sequences, about 17% found once; its top ten account for around 1.5%. Sequences were obtained from peripheral blood. The receptors shown here come from a woman between 18 and 29 years old with Graves' ophthalmopathy.

In this sample, this clonotype turned up many times. The chain combines TRBV13 with TRBJ2-2; possibly TRBD2 for D (6 bases). Trimming pared 5 bases from V and 4 bases from J, leaving 29 bases between. Per the germline V gene, CDR1 is PRHDT and CDR2 is FYEKMQ (reference sequence). The CDR3 is 20 residues long. The CDR3: CASSHWKVLTGLGGTGELFF. The CDR3 DNA is TGTGCCAGCAGCCATTGGAAGGTCTTGACGGGACTCGGGGGCACCGGGGAGCTGTTTTTT.

The chain employs TRBV7-2 and TRBJ2-7; 10 bases fit TRBD2. Germline-derived CDR1 and CDR2 are SGHTA and FQGNSA. The CDR3 sequence is 14 residues long. J was trimmed by 4 bases and V by 3 bases; bases with no gene match: 3. DNA of the CDR3: TGTGCCAGCAGCTTGAGTAGCGGGAGGTACGAGCAGTACTTC. The encoded protein is CASSLSSGRYEQYF.

This clonotype showed up many times. The rearrangement links TRBV11-2 to TRBJ2-5; 10 bases map to TRBD2. V lost 3 bases to trimming and J lost 4 bases; unmatched junction nucleotides: 14. Germline CDR1 SGHAT, CDR2 FQNNGV. This CDR3 is 18 amino acids long. CDR3 DNA sequence: TGTGCCAGCAGCTTGGGGGTTCTAGCGGGAGTGGCGGGAGAGACCCAGTACTTC. Translated, it gives CASSLGVLAGVAGETQYF.

The sample holds many counts of this clonotype. This sequence joins TRBV7-2 and TRBJ2-2, with 7 bases lining up with TRBD2. Trimming at V came to 5 bases and at J to 3 bases, leaving 3 bases not matched to a gene. Germline loops: CDR1 SGHTA, CDR2 FQGNSA. CDR3 length equals 14 residues. CDR3 DNA sequence: TGTGCCAGCAGCAGGACTAGTTACACCGGGGAGCTGTTTTTT. Translation: CASSRTSYTGELFF. Full variable domain (remainder filled in from reference TRBV7-2 and TRBJ2-2): GAGVSQSPSNKVTEKGKDVELRCDPISGHTALYWYRQSLGQGLEFLIYFQGNSAPDKSGLPSDRFSAERTGGSVSTLTIQRTQQEDSAVYLCASSRTSYTGELFFGEGSRLTVL.

This clonotype was recorded at least ten times. For the CDR3, the DNA is TGTGCCACCGTTGCCCCTATCCACTACACCGGGGAGCTGTTTTTT. Translated: CATVAPIHYTGELFF. The rearrangement uses TRBV6-2 or TRBV6-3 and TRBJ2-2; D gene uncertain. Trimming took 10 bases from V and 3 from J, leaving 18 bases between them. The germline V gene encodes CDR1 MNHEY and CDR2 SVGEGT. The CDR3 spans 15 residues.

This clonotype was detected many times. V and J are TRBV27 and TRBJ2-1; 11 nucleotides match TRBD2. Trimming at V came to 2 bases and at J to 9 bases, leaving 12 bases not matched to a gene. The germline V gene encodes CDR1 MNHEY and CDR2 SMNVEV (reference sequence). The CDR3 length is 17 residues. The CDR3: CASSLESVSGRAGEQFF. CDR3 DNA: TGTGCCAGCAGTTTAGAGTCGGTTAGCGGGAGGGCTGGTGAGCAGTTCTTC.

This clonotype appeared many times. This chain links TRBV18 with TRBJ1-3; D possibly corresponds to TRBD1 (6 bases). The V gene's germline CDR1 is KGHSH and CDR2 LQKENI. CDR3 length equals 16 residues. V was cut by 1 base and J by 0 bases, with 10 bases left in between. CDR3 residues: CASSPLDSDSGNTIYF. CDR3 bases: TGTGCCAGCTCACCACTGGACAGCGACTCTGGAAACACCATATATTTT.

This clonotype occurred many times. V and J are TRBV11-1 and TRBJ2-7, with TRBD2 matching over 8 bases. The CDR3 spans 17 residues. The germline V gene encodes CDR1 SGHAT and CDR2 FQDESV (reference sequence). V gave up 2 bases and J gave up 2 bases; unmatched junction bases: 11. CDR3 nucleotides: TGTGCCAGCAGCTTAAATGGCGGGGGGCGAATAACCTACGAGCAGTACTTC. It is translated as CASSLNGGGRITYEQYF.

This clonotype was counted between two and nine times. V is TRBV3-1 and J is TRBJ1-5, with a weak D call TRBD1 (5 bases). Deletions cut 0 bases from V and 7 bases from J, with 13 bases between. This CDR3 spans 15 amino acids. Per germline, CDR1 LGHDT and CDR2 YNNKEL (reference sequence). This chain's CDR3 is CASSQDPRVGQPQHF. The CDR3 DNA sequence: TGTGCCAGCAGCCAAGATCCCAGGGTCGGGCAGCCCCAGCATTTT.

This clonotype occurred many times. The rearrangement uses TRBV20-1 and TRBJ1-5; D is ambiguous. The CDR3 totals 13 residues. The ends were cut back, 0 bases at V and 3 bases at J, with 6 bases in the middle. The germline CDR1 and CDR2 sequences are DFQATT and SNEGSKA (reference sequence). The CDR3 DNA follows: TGCAGTGCTAGAGAACAAATCAATCAGCCCCAGCATTTT. This gives the protein CSAREQINQPQHF.

This clonotype came up many times. The chain combines TRBV7-2 with TRBJ1-1; no clear D. The CDR3 has 12 residues. Germline V lookup: CDR1 SGHTA, CDR2 FQGNSA. V was cut by 6 bases and J by 5 bases, with 10 bases left in between. The CDR3 region is CASSIEGTEAFF. CDR3 sequence (DNA): TGTGCCAGCAGTATCGAGGGTACTGAAGCTTTCTTT.

This clonotype was found many times. The chain uses TRBV27 and TRBJ2-7; 9 bases match TRBD1. This CDR3 spans 17 amino acids. The junction had 8 bases not matched to a gene; V was cut back by 2 bases and J by 0 bases. Germline V lookup: CDR1 MNHEY, CDR2 SMNVEV (reference sequence). The CDR3 loop reads CASSLPPTGGSSYEQYF. CDR3 sequence (DNA): TGTGCCAGCAGTTTACCCCCGACAGGGGGGAGCTCCTACGAGCAGTACTTC.

This clonotype was recorded at least ten times. As DNA, the CDR3 is TGCAGTGCTAGAGGGACAGACACCGGGGAGCTGTTTTTT. It translates to CSARGTDTGELFF. This chain uses TRBV20-1 with TRBJ2-2; D possibly corresponds to TRBD1 (6 bases). CDR1 and CDR2 (germline): DFQATT, SNEGSKA (reference sequence). Trimming took off 1 base at V and 3 bases at J, with 6 bases between the two ends. The CDR3 has 13 amino acids.

This clonotype was picked up many times. The gene calls are TRBV12-3 or TRBV12-4 and TRBJ1-1, with D hard to call. Trimming cost V 3 bases and J 10 bases, with 15 bases left between them. This CDR3 has 13 amino acids. This CDR3 reads CASSFSVVVGAFF. DNA for the CDR3: TGTGCCAGCAGTTTCAGTGTCGTGGTGGGAGCTTTCTTT.

For this clonotype: A single base separates this from a much larger clone, so it may be a read error. The gene calls are TRBV3-1 and TRBJ2-5, with a tentative D call TRBD2 (5 bases). Trimming took 1 base from V and 1 from J, leaving 13 bases between them. The CDR3 totals 16 residues. Per the germline V gene, CDR1 is LGHDT and CDR2 is YNNKEL (reference sequence). CDR3 residues: CASSQVGARGQETQYF. The CDR3 region has the DNA TGTGCCAGCAGCCAAGTGGGAGCCCGGGGCCAAGAGACCCAGTACTTC.

This clonotype was seen at least ten times. This chain uses TRBV9 with TRBJ2-7, with D maybe TRBD2 (6 bases). This CDR3 has 13 amino acids. Germline CDR1 SGDLS, CDR2 YYNGEE. Trimming took off 4 bases at V and 2 bases at J, with 10 bases between the two ends. The CDR3 nucleotides read TGTGCCAGCAGCCTCGGGAGTCCCTACGAGCAGTACTTC. Its protein product is CASSLGSPYEQYF. The full variable domain, in which reference TRBV9 and TRBJ2-7 provide the parts outside the CDR3, is DSGVTQTPKHLITATGQRVTLRCSPRSGDLSVYWYQQSLDQGLQFLIQYYNGEERAKGNILERFSAQQFPDLHSELNLSSLELGDSALYFCASSLGSPYEQYFGPGTRLTVT.

This clonotype was observed at least ten times. The chain links TRBV29-1 to TRBJ2-2; 9 bases are a match to TRBD1. CDR1 and CDR2 (germline): SQVTM, ANQGSEA. The CDR3 length is 13 residues. V trimming: 6 bases; J trimming: 5 bases; junction bases outside the gene matches: 4. The CDR3 protein is CSVGTGRTGELFF. The CDR3 region has the DNA TGCAGCGTGGGGACAGGGAGGACCGGGGAGCTGTTTTTT.

This clonotype showed up many times. The V and J genes are TRBV12-3 or TRBV12-4 and TRBJ1-1; maybe TRBD1 (5 bases). V was shortened by 4 bases and J by 1 base, with 10 bases between the two germline ends. This CDR3 has 14 residues. The CDR3 DNA sequence: TGTGCCAGCAGTTCAGGTGACAGGAACACTGAAGCTTTCTTT. This gives the protein CASSSGDRNTEAFF.

This clonotype came up a few times. The chain recombines TRBV6-5 with TRBJ1-1; perhaps TRBD1 as D (5 bases). CDR1 is MNHEY, CDR2 SVGAGI, per germline. This CDR3 is built from 15 residues. Trimming took off 1 base at V and 3 bases at J, with 12 bases between the two ends. The CDR3 sequence is CASSYFPGLYTEAFF. The CDR3 nucleotides are TGTGCCAGCAGTTACTTCCCAGGGCTTTACACTGAAGCTTTCTTT.

This clonotype was seen at least ten times. At one end, the junction sequence differs from germline, possibly due to a read error. This chain uses TRBV7-7 with TRBJ2-2; D may be TRBD2 (5 bases). The CDR3 has 16 residues. Germline CDR1 SSHAT, CDR2 FNYEAQ (reference sequence). The CDR3, as DNA: TGTGCTAGCAGCTTAGCGAGGCCGGGTTACACCGGGGAGCTGTTTTTT. It specifies CASSLARPGYTGELFF.

The gene calls are TRBV6-5 and TRBJ2-7; D not resolved. Near its end, the DNA agrees better with TRBJ2-5, so the J call may be wrong. The germline V gene has CDR1 MNHEY and CDR2 SVGAGI. The CDR3 has 15 amino acids. Written as DNA, the CDR3 is TGTGCCAGCAGTTACAACGGTTTAGGGCGAGAGACCCAGTACTTC. This encodes CASSYNGLGRETQYF.

This clonotype appeared many times. This chain connects TRBV6-5 to TRBJ2-7, with TRBD2 matching over 7 bases. Looked up from germline, CDR1 is MNHEY and CDR2 is SVGAGI. V gave up 8 bases and J gave up 3 bases; unmatched junction bases: 16. The CDR3 is 16 amino acids. The CDR3 is CASSTESWGGIYEQYF. CDR3 nucleotides: TGTGCCAGCTCTACCGAATCCTGGGGGGGGATCTACGAGCAGTACTTC.

The CDR3 nucleotides read TGTGCCAGCAGCTTAGGAGGTAGCGGGGACCTGGAGACCCAGTACTTC. It is translated as CASSLGGSGDLETQYF. The V gene is TRBV7-2, the J gene TRBJ2-5; 8 bases fit TRBD2. The V and J ends lost 1 base and 5 bases, in that order; junction bases with no gene match: 9. This CDR3 region has 16 residues. Germline CDR1 and CDR2: SGHTA and FQGNSA.

There are many counts of this clonotype. This chain uses TRBV10-1 with TRBJ2-7; TRBD1 aligns across 10 bases. Germline CDR1 reads WNHNN; CDR2 reads SYGVQD (reference sequence). Trimming at V came to 4 bases and at J to 1 base, leaving 7 bases not matched to a gene. The CDR3 contains 16 residues. The CDR3 reads CASSGPGQGISYEQYF. For the CDR3, the DNA is TGCGCCAGCAGTGGACCGGGACAGGGGATTTCCTACGAGCAGTACTTC.

This clonotype appeared many times. V gene TRBV7-2 combines with J gene TRBJ2-2, with TRBD2 matching 14 bases. This CDR3 is 18 amino acids long. Germline CDR1 reads SGHTA; CDR2 reads FQGNSA. Germline trimming cut 4 bases from V and 0 bases from J; bases unmatched to any gene: 4. CDR3 protein: CASSSRTSGGSNTGELFF. The CDR3 DNA is TGTGCCAGCAGCTCCCGGACTAGCGGGGGGTCGAACACCGGGGAGCTGTTTTTT. Full variable domain (rest looked up from reference TRBV7-2 and TRBJ2-2): GAGVSQSPSNKVTEKGKDVELRCDPISGHTALYWYRQSLGQGLEFLIYFQGNSAPDKSGLPSDRFSAERTGGSVSTLTIQRTQQEDSAVYLCASSSRTSGGSNTGELFFGEGSRLTVL.

This clonotype was picked up many times. The chain is built from TRBV7-2 and TRBJ1-2; D might be TRBD1 (5 bases). The V gene lost 0 bases and the J gene lost 8 bases, with 19 bases spanning the gap. CDR3 length: 16 residues. From germline, CDR1 is SGHTA and CDR2 FQGNSA. The CDR3 nucleotides are TGTGCCAGCAGCTTAGCCCGCGAGGGGCGGCCTGGGGGCTACACCTTC. Translation gives CASSLAREGRPGGYTF.

There are many counts of this clonotype. The chain recombines TRBV20-1 with TRBJ1-2; D not certain. CDR3 size: 13 residues. Germline CDR1 DFQATT, CDR2 SNEGSKA (reference sequence). Trimming stripped 4 bases from V and 8 bases from J, with 17 bases between. CDR3 sequence (DNA): TGCAGTGCTACACATCCGTCCCGGTGGGGCTACACCTTC. Protein: CSATHPSRWGYTF.

In its sample, this clonotype was seen many times. The V gene is TRBV6-1, the J gene TRBJ2-7; 8 nucleotides align to TRBD2. V lost 8 bases to trimming and J lost 3 bases; unmatched junction nucleotides: 3. The CDR3 loop spans 12 amino acids. CDR1 is MNHNS and CDR2 is SASEGT in the germline V gene. The CDR3 sequence is CASYLAGYEQYF. Written as DNA, the CDR3 is TGTGCCAGCTACCTAGCGGGCTACGAGCAGTACTTC.